A selection of T cell receptor beta chains follows, all from one sample in a study of tumor-infiltrating lymphocytes in primary liver carcinoma. TCRdb re-derived calls from the multiplex PCR reads in MiXCR, one entry per CDR3 protein. The data contain 45,000 or so distinct CDR3 sequences, 75% of them singletons. The sequencing input was tumor-adjacent normal liver tissue. The origin of the receptors is a woman in her twenties or thirties with primary liver carcinoma and hepatitis B virus infection. The CDR3 runs from the conserved cysteine through the conserved F or W. The D gene is left open where the match is weak. Clone size, where shown, is once, few, many, or a class for clones that have expanded.

d_gene,abundance,v_gene,j_gene,CDR3aa,CDR3nt
-,-,TRBV28,TRBJ2-1,CASSFGGVIPNELFF,TGTGCCAGCAGTTTCGGGGGCGTCATTCCCAATGAGTTGTTCTTC
TRBD2,many,TRBV7-8,TRBJ2-1,CASSLIPGLADNEQFF,TGTGCCAGCAGCTTAATCCCGGGACTAGCGGACAATGAGCAGTTCTTC
-,many,TRBV14,TRBJ2-7,CASSQESAETRSYEQYF,TGTGCCAGCAGCCAAGAGTCGGCGGAGACTAGGTCCTACGAGCAGTACTTC
-,-,TRBV7-8,TRBJ1-5,CAISLLVTWGKSQHF,TGTGCCATCAGCTTACTTGTAACATGGGGCAAGTCCCAGCATTTT
TRBD2,few,TRBV2,TRBJ2-3,CASSPPGLAVTSTDTQYF,TGTGCCAGCAGTCCCCCGGGACTAGCGGTTACTAGCACAGATACGCAGTATTTT
-,-,TRBV4-2,TRBJ2-6,CASSQDASGSWANVLTF,TGTGCCAGCAGCCAAGACGCCAGTGGCTCTTGGGCCAACGTCCTGACTTTC
-,many,TRBV6-6,TRBJ2-1,CASSFGSPGGTSNEQFF,TGTGCCAGCAGTTTCGGGTCCCCCGGGGGAACTTCGAATGAGCAGTTCTTC
-,few,TRBV19,TRBJ1-5,CASSDLGLGQPQNF,TGTGCTAGTAGTGATCTGGGATTAGGTCAGCCCCAGAATTTT
TRBD2,-,TRBV4-3,TRBJ2-7,CASGQGTRGSWEQYF,TGCGCCAGCGGCCAAGGGACTAGAGGGAGCTGGGAGCAGTACTTC
-,-,TRBV28,TRBJ2-6,CASSLYRSGANVLTF,TGTGCCAGCAGTTTATACCGCTCTGGGGCCAACGTCCTGACTTTC
-,-,TRBV29-1,TRBJ2-7,CSVTPSRGSSYEQYF,TGCAGCGTCACCCCATCACGGGGCTCGTCCTACGAGCAGTATTTC
-,-,TRBV11-2,TRBJ2-5,CVSSPPGTQVEKGTQYF,TGTGTCAGCAGCCCTCCCGGAACGCAGGTGGAGAAGGGGACCCAGTACTTC
TRBD2,-,TRBV6-5,TRBJ2-2,CASGRTSARGTGELFF,TGTGCCAGCGGGCGGACTAGCGCCCGAGGCACCGGGGAGCTGTTTTTT
-,once,TRBV4-3,TRBJ2-2,CVSRLDTGELFF,TGCGTCAGCAGACTTGATACCGGGGAGCTGTTTTTT
-,many,TRBV6-2/TRBV6-3,TRBJ2-6,CASSRGLSGANVLTF,TGTGCCAGCAGTCGAGGACTAAGTGGGGCCAACGTCCTGACTTTC
TRBD2,-,TRBV4-1,TRBJ2-1,CASRQDTLLSAGDNEQFF,TGCGCTAGCAGACAAGACACCCTTCTTTCGGCGGGGGACAATGAGCAGTTCTTC
TRBD2,many,TRBV4-1,TRBJ2-7,CASSQEGTSGFYEQYF,TGCGCCAGCAGCCAAGAGGGGACTAGCGGCTTTTACGAGCAGTACTTC
TRBD1,-,TRBV12-3/TRBV12-4,TRBJ1-1,CASSFQGVRTDAFF,TGTGCCAGCAGTTTTCAGGGGGTAAGGACCGATGCTTTCTTT
-,-,TRBV6-6,TRBJ2-2,CVSSCPEGGTNTGELFF,TGTGTCAGCAGTTGCCCGGAGGGGGGAACAAACACCGGGGAGCTGTTTTTT
TRBD1,-,TRBV12-3/TRBV12-4,TRBJ2-7,CASTSRAGTGGTFYEQYF,TGTGCCAGCACCTCGAGAGCTGGTACAGGGGGCACTTTCTACGAGCAGTACTTC
-,-,TRBV29-1,TRBJ2-5,CGARVQQETQYF,TGCGGCGCCCGAGTCCAACAAGAGACCCAGTACTTC
-,-,TRBV6-5,TRBJ2-7,CASSWAGGGYSYQQYF,TGTGCCAGCAGTTGGGCCGGGGGTGGATATTCCTATCAGCAGTACTTC
TRBD2,-,TRBV2,TRBJ2-1,CASSEALPSGVSYNEQFF,TGTGCCAGCAGTGAAGCGCTTCCTAGCGGGGTCTCCTACAATGAGCAGTTCTTC
-,-,TRBV10-3,TRBJ2-6,CTISGPSGANVLTF,TGTACCATCAGTGGTCCCTCTGGGGCCAACGTCCTGACTTTC
TRBD2,-,TRBV11-2,TRBJ2-7,CASSSWTSGSSYEQYF,TGTGCCAGCAGCTCTTGGACTAGCGGGAGCTCCTACGAGCAATACTTC
TRBD2,-,TRBV7-8,TRBJ2-3,CVSSATTSGSRKNMQYF,TGTGTCAGCAGCGCCACCACTAGCGGGAGTAGAAAAAATATGCAGTATTTT
-,many,TRBV29-1,TRBJ2-1,CSGAAGSVVDEQFF,TGCAGCGGCGCTGCCGGGAGCGTAGTCGATGAGCAGTTCTTC
-,few,TRBV12-3/TRBV12-4,TRBJ1-1,CASSTFGAEAFF,TGTGCCAGCAGTACGTTCGGGGCGGAAGCTTTCTTT
TRBD1,-,TRBV29-1,TRBJ2-7,CSVSTGPYEQYF,TGCAGCGTTTCGACAGGGCCCTACGAGCAGTACTTC
-,-,TRBV5-1,TRBJ2-5,CASSHDTVGQETQYF,TGCGCCAGCAGCCACGACACGGTCGGGCAAGAGACCCAGTACTTC
-,-,TRBV28,TRBJ2-3,CASSSSQVETDTQYF,TGTGCCAGTAGTTCAAGTCAGGTTGAGACAGATACGCAGTATTTT
-,many,TRBV30,TRBJ2-2,CAWRRGAGELFF,TGTGCCTGGAGGAGGGGAGCCGGGGAGCTGTTTTTT
-,-,TRBV4-1,TRBJ1-2,CASSPSGTGYGHSF,TGCGCCAGCAGCCCTTCTGGGACCGGTTATGGCCACAGCTTC
-,-,TRBV13,TRBJ2-3,CASNLEQGVQTGTQYF,TGTGCCAGCAACTTAGAGCAGGGAGTACAAACGGGTACGCAGTATTTT
-,-,TRBV10-3,TRBJ1-3,CAMSKSFSGNTIYF,TGTGCCATGAGTAAGTCATTTTCTGGAAACACCATATATTTT
TRBD2,-,TRBV6-1,TRBJ2-1,CANSEAGGSGYDEQFF,TGTGCCAACAGTGAAGCCGGGGGGTCTGGGTACGATGAGCAGTTCTTC
-,-,TRBV6-2/TRBV6-3,TRBJ2-1,CASRYARTEYNEQFF,TGTGCCAGCAGATACGCTCGGACGGAGTATAATGAGCAGTTCTTC
-,-,TRBV4-1,TRBJ2-3,CASSSATGEGRVKADAQYF,TGCGCCAGCAGCTCAGCAACTGGTGAAGGAAGGGTCAAGGCAGATGCGCAGTATTTT
-,once,TRBV12-3/TRBV12-4,TRBJ1-1,CTSSLGADSVYPTEAFF,TGTACCAGCAGTTTAGGCGCGGACAGCGTTTATCCCACTGAGGCTTTCTTT
TRBD1,few,TRBV11-3,TRBJ2-7,CASSLVGTANYEQYF,TGTGCCAGCAGCTTAGTTGGGACAGCCAACTACGAGCAGTACTTC
TRBD1,-,TRBV6-5,TRBJ2-7,CSSSRTGNEQYF,TGTTCCAGCAGCCGGACAGGGAACGAGCAGTACTTC
-,few,TRBV11-2,TRBJ1-2,CASSPGYGYTF,TGTGCCAGCAGCCCCGGCTACGGCTACACCTTC
-,-,TRBV28,TRBJ1-2,CASFQGLGANYGYTF,TGCGCCAGCTTCCAAGGACTGGGGGCTAACTATGGCTACACCTTC
TRBD2,-,TRBV5-6,TRBJ2-2,CASSMAASGFTGELFF,TGTGCCAGCAGCATGGCAGCTAGCGGATTTACCGGGGAGCTGTTCTTT
-,-,TRBV30,TRBJ2-5,CAWKVLGAALGTHYF,TGTGCCTGGAAGGTCTTGGGCGCGGCTCTAGGTACTCATTACTTC
TRBD2,-,TRBV29-1,TRBJ2-1,CSLTGLMGNNKQFF,TGCAGCCTAACGGGACTAATGGGGAACAATAAGCAGTTCTTC
TRBD1,-,TRBV2,TRBJ2-7,CGSSGRTGSYEQYF,TGTGGCAGCAGTGGAAGGACAGGGAGTTACGAGCAGTACTTC
TRBD2,many,TRBV29-1,TRBJ2-1,CSVAPTSVVTAEQFF,TGCAGCGTTGCCCCCACTAGCGTAGTGACCGCCGAGCAGTTCTTC
-,-,TRBV29-1,TRBJ2-5,CSVGPGIAGSEAQYF,-
TRBD1,-,TRBV11-2,TRBJ2-7,CASSLAGGSERYF,TGTGCCAGCAGCTTGGCAGGGGGCAGCGAGCGGTACTTC
TRBD2,many,TRBV28,TRBJ2-3,CASSKAGGADTQYF,TGTGCCAGCAGTAAGGCGGGGGGCGCAGATACGCAGTATTTT
TRBD2,-,TRBV20-1,TRBJ2-2,CSARGFSGRGTWELFF,TGCAGTGCTAGGGGATTTAGCGGGAGGGGCACCTGGGAGCTGTTTTTT
TRBD2,-,TRBV11-2,TRBJ2-1,CANNTSLAGGYNEQFF,TGTGCCAATAACACCTCTCTAGCGGGAGGATACAATGAGCAGTTCTTC